These T cell receptor beta chains were read from a single sample in a study of spatial heterogeneity in lung cancer. From the 5' RACE reads, TCRdb called clonotypes with MiXCR, one entry per CDR3 protein. The table lists 24,000 or so distinct CDR3 sequences, under 9.5% of them singletons. The starting material was lung tumor tissue, obtained at surgery. Every receptor here comes from a male donor with early-stage non-small cell lung cancer. The CDR3 runs from the conserved cysteine through the conserved F or W. The D gene is left open where the match is weak. Size values are once, few and many counts, or a class for expanded clones, and some rows have none.

j_gene	v_gene	d_gene	abundance	CDR3nt	CDR3aa
TRBJ2-6	TRBV2	TRBD1	.	TGTGCCAGCAGGATGACAGGGACGGGGGCCAACGTCCTGACTTTC	CASRMTGTGANVLTF
TRBJ1-2	TRBV9	TRBD1	many	TGTGCCAGCAGCGTAGGACAGGGAAGCTATGGCTACACCTTC	CASSVGQGSYGYTF
TRBJ2-1	TRBV10-3	TRBD2	few	TGTGCCATCGGGGCGGGACTAGGGACCTACAATGAGCAGTTCTTC	CAIGAGLGTYNEQFF
TRBJ2-4	TRBV6-5	.	many	TGTGCCAGCAGTTACTCGCCCGCTAAAAACATTCAGTACTTC	CASSYSPAKNIQYF
TRBJ2-7	TRBV5-4	TRBD2	few	TGTGCCAGCAGCTCAGGACAGGGAACGACTAGCGGGGGGGCAGCCTACGAGCAGTACTTC	CASSSGQGTTSGGAAYEQYF
TRBJ2-3	TRBV6-1	.	many	TGTGCCAGCAGTGAATTGAGGCTTACGGGTACGCAGTATTTT	CASSELRLTGTQYF
TRBJ1-1	TRBV12-3/TRBV12-4	.	.	TGTGCCAGCAGATTAAGGTGGGACACTGAAGCTTTCTTT	CASRLRWDTEAFF
TRBJ2-5	TRBV11-3	TRBD2	many	TGTGCCAGCAGCTCCGGGACTAGCGGGAGGTCCCTCCAAGAGACCCAGTACTTC	CASSSGTSGRSLQETQYF
TRBJ1-1	TRBV7-9	TRBD1	.	TGTGCCAGCAGCTTAGCGACAGGGGTAAACACTGAAGCTTTCTTT	CASSLATGVNTEAFF
TRBJ2-7	TRBV7-8	TRBD2	.	TGTGCCAGCAGCCCCGGACTAGCGGGGGTAGTATTTGCCTACGAGCAGTACTTC	CASSPGLAGVVFAYEQYF
TRBJ2-2	TRBV6-2/TRBV6-3	.	few	TGTGCCAGCAGTAAGGGGCTCGGGGAGCTGTTTTTT	CASSKGLGELFF
TRBJ2-6	TRBV4-2	TRBD1	.	TGTGCCAGCAGCCAAGGGGACAGCCACTCTGGGGCCAACGTCCTGACTTTC	CASSQGDSHSGANVLTF
TRBJ1-4	TRBV5-1	TRBD1	few	TGCGCCAGCAGCTTGGGTCTAATCGTGCCAGGGGGTGTAATAAGTGAAAAACTGTTTTTT	CASSLGLIVPGGVISEKLFF
TRBJ2-3	TRBV7-8	.	many	TGTGCCAGCAGCTTACCCCCCCACGCGGCAGGCACAGATACGCAGTATTTT	CASSLPPHAAGTDTQYF
TRBJ2-1	TRBV4-3	TRBD1	many	TGCGCCAGCAGCCAAGCCGGGATCCGACAGGGGTTTTACAATGAGCAGTTCTTC	CASSQAGIRQGFYNEQFF
TRBJ2-5	TRBV7-3	.	many	TGTGCCAGCAGCTTCAGGAGAGAGGAGACCCAGTACTTC	CASSFRREETQYF
TRBJ1-5	TRBV7-2	.	many	TGTGCCAGCAGCGACCCAGGGGTTAATCAGCCCCAGCATTTT	CASSDPGVNQPQHF
TRBJ2-1	TRBV5-6	.	many	TGTGCCAGCAGCCCCGCCGGGACACCATACAATGAGCAGTTCTTC	CASSPAGTPYNEQFF
TRBJ2-1	TRBV20-1	TRBD2	many	TGCTGTAGCGGGAGGGTTACCTCCTACAATGAGCAGTTCTTC	CCSGRVTSYNEQFF
TRBJ1-2	TRBV7-9	.	.	TGTGCCAGCAGCTTAGGGGACGCAAAATATGGCTACACCTTC	CASSLGDAKYGYTF
TRBJ2-7	TRBV7-2	.	many	TGTGCCAGCGGTCCGAACTCCTACGAGCAGTACTTC	CASGPNSYEQYF
TRBJ2-3	TRBV7-3	.	.	TGTGCCAGCAGCCCCCAAGGAGTCAGGCGCACAGATACGCAGTATTTT	CASSPQGVRRTDTQYF
TRBJ2-2	TRBV5-4	TRBD1	few	TGTGCCAGCAGCTTGGGAGTCAGGGGGCAAACCGGGGAGCTGTTTTTT	CASSLGVRGQTGELFF
TRBJ2-3	TRBV12-3/TRBV12-4	TRBD1	few	TGTGCCAGCAGTTTTGGGGGGACAGGGGTCGGTACGCAGTATTTT	CASSFGGTGVGTQYF
TRBJ2-2	TRBV28	.	many	TGTGCCAGCAGCCTTCCTTACACCGGGGAGCTGTTTTTT	CASSLPYTGELFF
TRBJ1-1	TRBV28	.	many	TGTGCCAGCAGCCCCGACTTACCCCACACTGAAGCTTTCTTT	CASSPDLPHTEAFF
TRBJ2-1	TRBV7-8	.	few	TGTGCCAGCAGTACTATAGGAGAACTAAAGCAGTTCTTC	CASSTIGELKQFF
TRBJ1-1	TRBV5-6	.	many	TGTGCCAGCAGCGGTCGGACAGCTAAACCCCTGGGCACTGAAGCTTTCTTT	CASSGRTAKPLGTEAFF
TRBJ2-7	TRBV28	TRBD1	many	TGTGCCAGCAGGGGGGACAGATCCATCTACGAGCAGTACTTC	CASRGDRSIYEQYF
TRBJ1-1	TRBV7-3	.	few	TGTGCCAGCAGCTTAAATCCCCAGGGTATCACTGAAGCTTTCTTT	CASSLNPQGITEAFF
TRBJ2-7	TRBV27	.	many	TGTGCCAGCAGTTTACGGGCCCTAGGTAGGGAGCAGTACTTC	CASSLRALGREQYF
TRBJ1-1	TRBV10-3	TRBD1	.	TGTGCCATCAGTGAGTCGACTCTTATGAGGGGGCAGGGGAACACTGAAGCTTTCTTT	CAISESTLMRGQGNTEAFF
TRBJ1-2	TRBV28	.	.	TGTGCCAGCAGTCCATCTTCGAAGGGACGGCGCTATGGCTACACCTTC	CASSPSSKGRRYGYTF
TRBJ2-3	TRBV5-1	.	.	TGCGCCAGCAGCGGGGTGCAGGTCACAGATACGCAGTATTTT	CASSGVQVTDTQYF
TRBJ1-2	TRBV7-9	TRBD1	many	TGTGCCAGCAGCTCGCAGGACAGGGGGCGAGGTGGCTACACCTTC	CASSSQDRGRGGYTF
TRBJ2-6	TRBV28	TRBD2	few	TGTGCCAGCAGTCCTGAGCGGGAGGAGTACCCACCTTCCTCTGGGGCCAACGTCCTGACTTTC	CASSPEREEYPPSSGANVLTF
TRBJ1-1	TRBV28	.	many	TGTGCCAGCAGGGTCAACAGGTGGAACACTGAAGCTTTCTTT	CASRVNRWNTEAFF
TRBJ1-1	TRBV5-1	.	many	TGCGCCAGCAGCTTGGACAGGGTGACTGAAGCTTTCTTT	CASSLDRVTEAFF
TRBJ2-3	TRBV5-1	.	.	TGCGCCAGCAGCAGGAATAGCGTGGCAGATACGCAGTATTTT	CASSRNSVADTQYF
TRBJ1-1	TRBV6-5	.	many	TGTGCCAGCAGTTACTCGGTTAACACTGAAGCTTTCTTT	CASSYSVNTEAFF
TRBJ1-5	TRBV28	.	many	TGTGCCAGCAGTTTACCTGGTCAGGGAGTCAATCAGCCCCAGCATTTT	CASSLPGQGVNQPQHF
TRBJ2-5	TRBV9	TRBD2	many	TGTGCCAGCAGCGTAACCCCCACTAGCGGCCTAGGCGGGGGGACCCAGTACTTC	CASSVTPTSGLGGGTQYF
TRBJ1-2	TRBV9	TRBD1	many	TGTGCCAGCAGCGAGACAGGGTACTATGGCTACACCTTC	CASSETGYYGYTF
TRBJ2-1	TRBV24-1	.	many	TGTGCCACCAGTGAACTTCCGGGACCCCACAATGAGCAGTTCTTC	CATSELPGPHNEQFF
TRBJ1-1	TRBV3-1	.	many	TGTGCCAGCAGCCAGTGGGGTACTGAAGCTTTCTTT	CASSQWGTEAFF
TRBJ2-7	TRBV5-1	TRBD1	.	TGCGCCAGCAGCTTCGGACAGGGCAGAAGCGAGCAGTACTTC	CASSFGQGRSEQYF